This T cell receptor beta chain was observed in a study of CD8+CD57+ T cells in acquired aplastic anemia. The sample holds many counts of this clonotype. The CDR3 is 14 amino acids. Germline CDR1 reads WSHSY; CDR2 reads SAAADI. The V gene lost 4 bases and the J gene lost 2 bases, with 9 bases spanning the gap. TCR beta VDJ and CDR3 profiles were obtained from a genomic DNA template. TCRdb used MiXCR to reprocess the reads, holding one entry per CDR3 protein. Among about 68,000 distinct CDR3 sequences listed, 54% were seen once. The source material was sorted CD4+, CD8+, or CD8+CD57+ T cells (not recorded which) from PBMCs. The chain joins TRBV10-2 to TRBJ2-1, with a tentative D call TRBD2 (6 bases). The source of this sequence is a human donor in good health, serving as a control. This CDR3 reads CASSVRGTYNEQFF. The CDR3 DNA reads TGCGCCAGCAGTGTCCGCGGGACCTACAATGAGCAGTTCTTC.